This T cell receptor beta chain was obtained from a study of blood T cell repertoires in COVID-19. On the study more broadly: COVID-19 samples, acute and convalescent, were from the United States, Italy and Spain.

Donors were grouped by their self-reported clinical history. In the original workflow: Reference gene primers were amplified, and this amplification served to estimate nucleated cell counts. Measured with immunoSEQ multiplex PCR; TCRdb has only the in-frame clones, and not every one. That table furnishes V, J and clone size, whereas the DNA furnished D and trimming. The table shows hundreds of thousands of clones, with approximately 90% occurring only once. The source of this sequence is a woman aged 25-40 years with acute COVID-19. The source material was PBMCs or T cells enriched from blood (not recorded which).

CDR3 DNA: TGTGCCAGCACCGGGACATTCTATAATTCACCCCTCCACTTT. It yields the protein CASTGTFYNSPLHF. The chain has TRBV6-5 and TRBJ1-6; weak D call: TRBD1 (6 bases). The germline V gene encodes CDR1 MNHEY and CDR2 SVGAGI. Trimming removed 7 bases from V and 3 bases from J, with 10 bases in between. The CDR3 is 14 residues long.